These 13 T cell receptor beta chains were sequenced from one sample in a study of PD-1 blockade in classical Hodgkin lymphoma. There was relapse after autologous stem cell transplantation in every patient, and there was variation in brentuximab vedotin exposure. TCRdb's copy holds only in-frame clones and misses some; the assay was immunoSEQ multiplex PCR. The repertoire holds about 90,000 clones, with approximately 89% as singletons. Sequenced here: peripheral blood mononuclear cells (PBMCs), sampled before the second cycle of nivolumab. The receptors here all came from a human donor with classical Hodgkin lymphoma.

V usage is TRBV10-3 and J usage is TRBJ1-1; perhaps TRBD1 as D (5 bases). CDR1 and CDR2 (germline): ENHRY, SYGVKD. V lost 10 bases and J 4 bases, leaving 19 bases between the germline ends. There are 14 residues in the CDR3. The CDR3 nucleotides are TGTGCCACTACCGCGTCCGCAGGGTCCACTGAAGCTTTCTTT. Translated, it gives CATTASAGSTEAFF.

This chain uses TRBV27 with TRBJ2-1; 14 bases match TRBD2. The V gene end was trimmed by 4 bases and the J gene end by 5 bases; junction bases not matched to a gene: 7. The V gene's germline CDR1 is MNHEY and CDR2 SMNVEV (reference sequence). This CDR3 region has 17 residues. CDR3 sequence (DNA): TGTGCCAGCAGTTACACAGGGACTAGCGGGAGCCACAATGAGCAGTTCTTC. Its protein is CASSYTGTSGSHNEQFF.

The J gene is TRBJ2-7, the V gene TRBV7-6; 7 nucleotides align to TRBD2. This CDR3 has 13 amino acids. The ends lost 1 base at V and 6 bases at J; junction bases unmatched: 3. The germline CDR1 and CDR2 sequences are SGHVS and FNYEAQ. The CDR3 DNA reads as TGTGCCAGCAGCTTAGGGGGGGAGGGCGAGCAGTACTTC. Protein: CASSLGGEGEQYF.

The V and J genes are TRBV7-2 and TRBJ2-5; 10 nucleotides line up with TRBD1. The CDR3 runs to 16 residues. The V gene's germline CDR1 is SGHTA and CDR2 FQGNSA. V shed 5 bases, J shed 5 bases, and the junction held 11 bases outside the gene matches. The CDR3 DNA reads TGTGCCAGCAGCGCTCGACAGGGGGCCTCCAGGGAGACCCAGTACTTC. Encoded protein: CASSARQGASRETQYF.

The chain's CDR3 is CASSLQVGGSTDTQYF. DNA for the CDR3: TGTGCCAGCAGCTTGCAGGTAGGGGGGAGCACAGATACGCAGTATTTT. This chain uses TRBV5-6 with TRBJ2-3; either TRBD1 or TRBD2 may fit D (6 bases each). The CDR3 has 16 residues. The germline V gene has CDR1 SGHDT and CDR2 YYEEEE. Trimming left V 1 base short and J 0 bases short, with 12 bases between. The whole variable domain, filled in from reference TRBV5-6 and TRBJ2-3, reads DAGVTQSPTHLIKTRGQQVTLRCSPKSGHDTVSWYQQALGQGPQFIFQYYEEEERQRGNFPDRFSGHQFPNYSSELNVNALLLGDSALYLCASSLQVGGSTDTQYFGPGTRLTVL.

The chain is built from TRBV5-4 and TRBJ2-7; 8 bases are shared with TRBD2. This CDR3 has 14 amino acids. Germline CDR1 SGHNT, CDR2 YYREEE (reference sequence). Trimming took 0 bases from V and 5 from J; bases not matched to a gene: 4. CDR3 sequence (DNA): TGTGCCAGCAGCTTGGGAGCGGGAGTCGACGAGCAGTACTTC. Translating gives CASSLGAGVDEQYF.

V gene TRBV6-4 combines with J gene TRBJ1-1, with a tentative D call TRBD1 (5 bases). The CDR3 runs 14 residues. The V end was cut by 4 bases, the J end by 1 base, with 10 bases between. Germline CDR1 MRHNA, CDR2 SNTAGT. The CDR3 region is CASSAGGANTEAFF. The CDR3 DNA reads as TGTGCCAGCAGTGCCGGGGGAGCGAACACTGAAGCTTTCTTT.

The J gene is TRBJ2-7, the V gene TRBV7-6, with 7 nucleotides matching TRBD1. The CDR3 has 18 amino acids. Germline V gene data show CDR1 as SGHVS and CDR2 as FNYEAQ. Germline trimming cut 5 bases from V and 6 bases from J; bases unmatched to any gene: 22. The CDR3 protein is CASSRLHYGAGTEGEQYF. The CDR3 region has the DNA TGTGCCAGCAGCCGATTACATTATGGAGCCGGGACAGAGGGCGAGCAGTACTTC.

The rearrangement uses TRBV19 and TRBJ2-7, with 7 bases matching TRBD2. The CDR3 sequence is 13 residues long. Unmatched junction bases numbered 11, after V lost 6 bases and J lost 9 bases. The germline CDR1 and CDR2 sequences are LNHDA and SQIVND (reference sequence). CDR3 loop: CASSRGRDAAQYF. CDR3 sequence (DNA): TGTGCCAGTAGCCGAGGGAGGGATGCCGCGCAGTACTTC.

This clone was counted a single time. The genes are TRBV5-1 and TRBJ2-7; a weak D match, TRBD2 (5 bases). V lost 3 bases to trimming and J lost 2 bases, with 9 bases between them. In germline, CDR1 is SGHRS, CDR2 YFSETQ. The CDR3 extends over 13 amino acids. This CDR3 is CASSCKEAYEQYF. The CDR3, as DNA: TGCGCCAGCAGCTGCAAGGAGGCCTACGAGCAGTACTTC. The entire variable domain, with the rest obtained from reference TRBV5-1 and TRBJ2-7, is as follows: KAGVTQTPRYLIKTRGQQVTLSCSPISGHRSVSWYQQTPGQGLQFLFEYFSETQRNKGNFPGRFSGRQFSNSRSEMNVSTLELGDSALYLCASSCKEAYEQYFGPGTRLTVT.

The J gene is TRBJ2-5, the V gene TRBV7-9, with 13 bases fitting TRBD2. The V gene's germline CDR1 is SEHNR and CDR2 FQNEAQ (reference sequence). The V gene end was trimmed by 5 bases and the J gene end by 0 bases; junction bases not matched to a gene: 9. This CDR3 is built from 18 residues. CDR3 protein: CASSGWTSGGLYQETQYF. The CDR3 DNA reads as TGTGCCAGCAGCGGGTGGACTAGCGGGGGCCTATACCAAGAGACCCAGTACTTC.

V and J are TRBV4-1 and TRBJ1-3, with no clear D. V lost 1 base, J lost 5 bases, and 15 bases lay in between. CDR1 and CDR2 (germline): MGHRA, YSYEKL. The CDR3 spans 16 residues. The CDR3 DNA sequence: TGCGCCAGCAGCCAAGGATTGGCAGTCGGAAGAAACACCATATATTTT. Translation gives CASSQGLAVGRNTIYF.

The chain couples TRBV6-1 to TRBJ1-1, with D unresolved. V lost 0 bases and J 6 bases, leaving 17 bases between the germline ends. Germline CDR1 is MNHNS and CDR2 is SASEGT. CDR3 size: 16 residues. The CDR3 region is CASSEARSRPVAEAFF. DNA of the CDR3: TGTGCCAGCAGTGAAGCGCGTAGCCGACCGGTCGCTGAAGCTTTCTTT.